Listed here is a single TCR beta chain. Original handling: Amplifying reference gene primers gave estimates of nucleated cell counts. Method: immunoSEQ multiplex PCR; TCRdb's copy keeps in-frame clones and lacks some. D and trimming were read from the DNA, whereas the V and J calls and clone size are those reported in that table. Seen here are about 280,000 clones, more than 75% observed once, and the top ten hold over 2%. V gave up 0 bases and J gave up 3 bases; unmatched junction bases: 5. The CDR3 runs 15 residues. CDR1 MNHEY and CDR2 SVGAGI come from the germline V gene. These data originate in a study of blood T cell repertoires in COVID-19. Study information: Samples taken during acute and convalescent COVID-19 were collected in the United States, Italy and Spain. T cells, B-cell-depleted T cells, or PBMCs provided the cDNA or gDNA that served as material.

The clonotype was recovered from a woman aged 30 to 39 who had recovered from COVID-19. This chain connects TRBV6-5 to TRBJ2-7, with 7 nucleotides matching TRBD2. The sequencing sample was made of peripheral blood. The CDR3 here is CASSYSNERGYEQYF. The CDR3 nucleotides are TGTGCCAGCAGTTACTCGAACGAGCGGGGCTACGAGCAGTACTTC.